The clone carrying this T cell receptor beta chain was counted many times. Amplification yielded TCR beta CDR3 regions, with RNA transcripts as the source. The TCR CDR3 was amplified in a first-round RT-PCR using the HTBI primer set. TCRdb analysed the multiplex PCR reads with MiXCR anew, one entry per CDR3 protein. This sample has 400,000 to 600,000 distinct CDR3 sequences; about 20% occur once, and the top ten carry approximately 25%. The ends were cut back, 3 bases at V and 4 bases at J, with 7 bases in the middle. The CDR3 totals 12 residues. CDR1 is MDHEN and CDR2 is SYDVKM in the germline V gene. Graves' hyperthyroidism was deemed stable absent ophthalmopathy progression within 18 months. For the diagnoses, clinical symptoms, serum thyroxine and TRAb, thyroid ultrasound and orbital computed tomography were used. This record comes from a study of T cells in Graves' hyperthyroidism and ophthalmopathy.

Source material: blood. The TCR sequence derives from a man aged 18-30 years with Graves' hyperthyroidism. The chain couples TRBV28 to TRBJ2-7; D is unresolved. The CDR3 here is CASSFANYEQYF. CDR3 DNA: TGTGCCAGCAGTTTCGCGAATTACGAGCAGTACTTC.